This T cell receptor beta chain derives from a study of graft-versus-host responses after intestinal transplantation. Using immunoSEQ multiplex PCR, the repertoire was profiled, and TCRdb retains in-frame clones only, with some absent. Here the sample spans around 100,000 clones, 90% to 95% being singletons. The V segment lost 5 bases and the J segment 0 bases; nucleotides outside the gene matches: 3. CDR3 length: 15 residues. The germline V gene has CDR1 MNHEY and CDR2 SVGAGI. This clone was picked up a small number of times. Its antigen remains unidentified. The TCR sequence derives from a human donor who was the organ donor for an intestinal transplant. Specimen: unstimulated CD4+ T cells sorted from spleen or lymph node cells, collected before transplant. The chain links TRBV6-5 to TRBJ2-1, with 8 bases that match TRBD1. DNA for the CDR3: TGTGCCAGCAGTACACAGGGGGGCTCCTACAATGAGCAGTTCTTC. Protein product: CASSTQGGSYNEQFF.